This T cell receptor beta chain was sequenced during a study of shared clonotypes between healthy human individuals. Study results and limitations: Blood was the only sampled material, and tissue repertoires likely differ.

Negatively enriched CD4+ T cells were divided by CD45RA into naive and memory. Remarks on this clone: Its antigen remains unknown.

Libraries were prepared by immunoSEQ multiplex PCR; TCRdb keeps only in-frame clonotypes and omits some of them. The table shows more than 2 million clones, with almost 96% occurring only once. The sequence came from a man aged 18 to 35 in good health. Input material: naive CD4+ T cells sorted from blood. Noted subset: CD45RA+ positively selected.

The CDR3, as DNA: TGTGCCAGCAGCCCCACAGTGGATGGCAATCAGCCCCAGCATTTT. Amino acids: CASSPTVDGNQPQHF. The chain carries TRBV7-6 and TRBJ1-5, with D hard to call. V shed 5 bases and J shed 2 bases, with 13 bases lying between them. Germline values: CDR1 SGHVS, CDR2 FNYEAQ. The CDR3 totals 15 residues.